This T cell receptor beta chain emerged from a study of STAT5B mutations in CD4+ large granular lymphocyte leukemia. Study observations and caveats: 8/27 top patient clones versus 2/35 control clones were TRBV06-family. Data were not HLA-matched across samples.

This was a survey-level run. Profiled with immunoSEQ multiplex PCR; TCRdb holds only in-frame clones, not every one. The table lists about 33,000 clones, 87% of them singletons, with roughly 3.2% in the top ten. About this clone: Its matching antigen is unknown.

The CDR3 is made up of 16 amino acids. Trimming cost V 2 bases and J 1 base; bases outside gene matches: 4. Per the germline V gene, CDR1 is SGHTA and CDR2 is FQGNSA. This clonotype originated in a human donor in good health. The rearrangement joins TRBV7-2 to TRBJ2-2; 7 bases are a match to TRBD2. Input material: CD4+ T cells from blood buffy coats. The CDR3 here is CASSLMGGGNTGELFF. The CDR3 nucleotides read TGTGCCAGCAGCTTAATGGGCGGGGGGAACACCGGGGAGCTGTTTTTT.